A selection of T cell receptor beta chains follows, all from one sample in a study of blood T cell repertoires in COVID-19. The assay was immunoSEQ multiplex PCR, and TCRdb's table has in-frame clones only and misses some. Of about 120,000 clones in the sample, 70% to 85% were seen once. What was sequenced was peripheral blood. These receptors all come from a woman between 70 and 85 years old with acute or convalescent COVID-19. Both conserved end residues are part of each CDR3. D genes are given only for firm matches. The size field is filled for only some rows; it gives once, few, many or a size class.

d_gene	v_gene	abundance	j_gene	CDR3nt	CDR3aa
NA	TRBV10-2	NA	TRBJ1-3	TGCGCCAGCAGTGAGTGGGCATCGGGGAACACCATATATTTT	CASSEWASGNTIYF
NA	TRBV3-1/TRBV3-2	NA	TRBJ1-1	TGTGCCAGCAGCCAAGATGCCGTAGGAGGAGCCAACACTGAAGCTTTCTTT	CASSQDAVGGANTEAFF
NA	TRBV6-5	NA	TRBJ2-7	TGTGCCAGCAGCCGAGGAGCGTACGAGCAGTACTTC	CASSRGAYEQYF
NA	TRBV6-2/TRBV6-3	NA	TRBJ1-5	TGTGCCAGCAGTTTAGGGGGGGGAAATCAGCCCCAGCATTTT	CASSLGGGNQPQHF
NA	TRBV10-3	NA	TRBJ1-1	TGTGCCATCAGTGAGGTTACAGGGTTCACTGAAGCTTTCTTT	CAISEVTGFTEAFF
NA	TRBV28	once	TRBJ1-2	TGTGCCAGCAGTTTGACAGGACGTGGCTACACCTTC	CASSLTGRGYTF
TRBD1	TRBV6-5	NA	TRBJ1-2	TGTGCCAGCGGGACAGACTATGGCTACACCTTC	CASGTDYGYTF
TRBD2	TRBV11-3	NA	TRBJ2-1	TGTGCCAGCAGCTTAGTAGGGACTAGCGGGGGGGCCGACCATGAGCAGTTCTTC	CASSLVGTSGGADHEQFF
NA	TRBV6-6	NA	TRBJ2-3	TGTGCCAGCAGAACGTGGGCAGACCTTAGCACAGATACGCAGTATTTT	CASRTWADLSTDTQYF
TRBD2	TRBV6-6	NA	TRBJ2-3	TGTGCCAGCAGTTACATCCTAGCGGGGGGCACAGATACGCAGTATTTT	CASSYILAGGTDTQYF
NA	TRBV7-2	NA	TRBJ2-1	TGTGCCAGCAGCTTAGGTATGGGACGGGGGAGCTCCTACAATGAGCAGTTCTTC	CASSLGMGRGSSYNEQFF
NA	TRBV7-2	NA	TRBJ2-3	TGTGCCAGCATCCTAACTAGCACGGATACGCAGTATTTT	CASILTSTDTQYF
TRBD1	TRBV9	NA	TRBJ2-7	TGTGCCAGCAGCGTCCGGGACAGCTCCTACGAGCAGTACTTC	CASSVRDSSYEQYF
TRBD2	TRBV2	NA	TRBJ2-1	TGTGCCAGCAGTGGGGGAGGGGCTGAGCAGTTCTTC	CASSGGGAEQFF
TRBD1	TRBV6-4	few	TRBJ1-2	TGTGCCAGCAGTGAAGACAGGGCCTCCTATGGCTACACCTTC	CASSEDRASYGYTF
NA	TRBV30	NA	TRBJ2-1	TGTGCCTGGAGTACCGGACTAATCAATGAGCAGTTCTTC	CAWSTGLINEQFF
NA	TRBV6-5	NA	TRBJ1-5	TGTGCCAGCAGACCGCATGGGGGGGGCAATCAGCCCCAGCATTTT	CASRPHGGGNQPQHF
NA	TRBV7-8	once	TRBJ2-5	TGTGCCAGCAGCCTTCGGAGGACCCAAGAGACCCAGTACTTC	CASSLRRTQETQYF
NA	TRBV12-3/TRBV12-4	NA	TRBJ1-6	TGTGCCAGCAGTTTAGACTCCCGAGGACCCCTCCACTTT	CASSLDSRGPLHF
NA	TRBV27	NA	TRBJ1-2	TGTGCCAGCAGTTTTCGGCAGGGAGGTGGCTACACCTTC	CASSFRQGGGYTF
NA	TRBV21-1	NA	TRBJ2-2	TGTGCCAGCAGCAAAGTGGAGGCCGCCCCGAACACCGGGGAGCTGTTTTTT	CASSKVEAAPNTGELFF
NA	TRBV10-3	NA	TRBJ1-4	TGTGCCATCAGCAGTGGTCCGACTACTAATGAAAAACTGTTTTTT	CAISSGPTTNEKLFF
TRBD1	TRBV2	NA	TRBJ1-5	TGTGCCAGCAGTGGGGACAGGGGGTTGCAGCCCCAGCATTTT	CASSGDRGLQPQHF
TRBD2	TRBV6-6	NA	TRBJ2-2	TGTGCCAGCAGTCAACCTAGCGGGGGGGCCGTCGGGGAGCTGTTTTTT	CASSQPSGGAVGELFF
NA	TRBV4-2	NA	TRBJ1-4	TGTGCCAGCAGCCAAGATCCTGTTAGGGGTGAAAAACTGTTTTTT	CASSQDPVRGEKLFF
NA	TRBV7-2	few	TRBJ1-5	TGTGCCAGCAGCTTAGTGAAGCTTCAGCCCCAGCATTTT	CASSLVKLQPQHF
TRBD1	TRBV7-2	NA	TRBJ1-1	TGTGCCAGCAGCTTAGCCCCCACAGGGGGCACTGAAGCTTTCTTT	CASSLAPTGGTEAFF